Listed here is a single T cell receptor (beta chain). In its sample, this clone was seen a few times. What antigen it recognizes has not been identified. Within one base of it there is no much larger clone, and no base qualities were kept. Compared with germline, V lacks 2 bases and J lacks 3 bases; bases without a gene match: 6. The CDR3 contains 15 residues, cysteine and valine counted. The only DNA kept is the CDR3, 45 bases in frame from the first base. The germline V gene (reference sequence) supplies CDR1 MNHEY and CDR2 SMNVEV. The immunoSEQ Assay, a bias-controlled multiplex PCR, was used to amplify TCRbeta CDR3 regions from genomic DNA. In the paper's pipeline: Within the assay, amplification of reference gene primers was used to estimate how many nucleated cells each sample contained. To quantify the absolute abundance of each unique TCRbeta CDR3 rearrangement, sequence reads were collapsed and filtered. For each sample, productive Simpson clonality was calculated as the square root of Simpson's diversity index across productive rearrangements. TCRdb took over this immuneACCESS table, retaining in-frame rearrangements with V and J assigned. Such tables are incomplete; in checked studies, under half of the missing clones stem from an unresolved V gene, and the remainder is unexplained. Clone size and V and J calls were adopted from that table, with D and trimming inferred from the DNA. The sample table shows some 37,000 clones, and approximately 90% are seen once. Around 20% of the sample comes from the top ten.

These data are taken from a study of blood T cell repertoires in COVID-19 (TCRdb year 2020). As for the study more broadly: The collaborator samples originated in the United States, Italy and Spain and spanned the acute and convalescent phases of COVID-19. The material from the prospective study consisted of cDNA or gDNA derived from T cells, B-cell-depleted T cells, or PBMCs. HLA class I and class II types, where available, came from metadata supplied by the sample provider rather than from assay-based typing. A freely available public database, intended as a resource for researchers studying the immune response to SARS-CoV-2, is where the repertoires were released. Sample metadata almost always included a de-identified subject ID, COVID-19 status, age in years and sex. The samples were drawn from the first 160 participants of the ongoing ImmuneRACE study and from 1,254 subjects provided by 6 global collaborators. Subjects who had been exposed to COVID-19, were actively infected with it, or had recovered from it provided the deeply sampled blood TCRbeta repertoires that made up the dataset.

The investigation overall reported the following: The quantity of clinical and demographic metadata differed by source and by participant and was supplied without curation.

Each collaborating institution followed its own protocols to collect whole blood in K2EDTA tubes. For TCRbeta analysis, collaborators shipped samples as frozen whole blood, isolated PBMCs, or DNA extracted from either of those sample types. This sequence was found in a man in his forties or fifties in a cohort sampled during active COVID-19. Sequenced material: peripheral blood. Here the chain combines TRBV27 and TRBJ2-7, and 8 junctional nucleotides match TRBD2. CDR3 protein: CASSLTAGGIYEQYV. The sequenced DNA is TGTGCCAGCAGTTTAACGGCGGGAGGCATCTACGAGCAGTACGTC.